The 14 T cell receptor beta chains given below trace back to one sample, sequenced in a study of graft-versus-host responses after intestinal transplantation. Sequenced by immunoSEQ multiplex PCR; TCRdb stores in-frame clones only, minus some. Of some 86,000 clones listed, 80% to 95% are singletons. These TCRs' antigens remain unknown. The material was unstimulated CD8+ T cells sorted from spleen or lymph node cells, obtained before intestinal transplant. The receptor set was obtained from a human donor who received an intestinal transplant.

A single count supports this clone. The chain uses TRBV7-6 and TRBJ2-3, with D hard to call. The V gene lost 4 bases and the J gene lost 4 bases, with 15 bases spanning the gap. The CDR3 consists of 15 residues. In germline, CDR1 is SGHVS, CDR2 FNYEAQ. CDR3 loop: CASSSSRSGADTQYF. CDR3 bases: TGTGCCAGCAGCTCAAGCAGGTCCGGTGCAGATACGCAGTATTTT.

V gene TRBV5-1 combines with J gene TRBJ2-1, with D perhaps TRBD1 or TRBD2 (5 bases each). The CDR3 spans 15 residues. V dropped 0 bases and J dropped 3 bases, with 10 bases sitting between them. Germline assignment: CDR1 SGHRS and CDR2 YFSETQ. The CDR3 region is CASSLEGPVYNEQFF. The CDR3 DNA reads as TGCGCCAGCAGCTTGGAGGGACCAGTCTACAATGAGCAGTTCTTC.

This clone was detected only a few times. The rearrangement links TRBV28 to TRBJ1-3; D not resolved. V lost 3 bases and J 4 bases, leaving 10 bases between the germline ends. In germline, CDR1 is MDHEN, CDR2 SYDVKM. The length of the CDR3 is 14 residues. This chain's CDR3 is CASSLSVRGNTIYF. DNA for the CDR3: TGTGCCAGCAGTTTGTCCGTCAGGGGAAACACCATATATTTT.

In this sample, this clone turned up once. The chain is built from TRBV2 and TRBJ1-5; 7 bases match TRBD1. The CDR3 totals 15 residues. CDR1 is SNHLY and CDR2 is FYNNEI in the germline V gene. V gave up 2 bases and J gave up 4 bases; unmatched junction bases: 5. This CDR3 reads CASSEYWTGNQPQHF. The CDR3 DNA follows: TGTGCCAGCAGTGAATATTGGACAGGAAATCAGCCCCAGCATTTT.

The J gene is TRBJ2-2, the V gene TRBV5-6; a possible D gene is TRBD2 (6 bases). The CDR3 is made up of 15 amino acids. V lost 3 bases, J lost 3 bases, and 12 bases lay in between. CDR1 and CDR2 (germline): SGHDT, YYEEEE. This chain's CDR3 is CASSWGVGHTGELFF. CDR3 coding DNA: TGTGCCAGCAGCTGGGGGGTAGGACACACCGGGGAGCTGTTTTTT.

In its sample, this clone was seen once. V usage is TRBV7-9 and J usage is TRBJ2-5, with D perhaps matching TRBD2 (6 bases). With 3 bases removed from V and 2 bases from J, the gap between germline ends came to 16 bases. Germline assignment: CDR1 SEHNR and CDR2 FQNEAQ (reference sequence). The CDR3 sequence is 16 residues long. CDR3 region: CASSFIPSGGQETQYF. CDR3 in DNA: TGTGCCAGCAGCTTCATTCCCTCCGGGGGTCAAGAGACCCAGTACTTC.

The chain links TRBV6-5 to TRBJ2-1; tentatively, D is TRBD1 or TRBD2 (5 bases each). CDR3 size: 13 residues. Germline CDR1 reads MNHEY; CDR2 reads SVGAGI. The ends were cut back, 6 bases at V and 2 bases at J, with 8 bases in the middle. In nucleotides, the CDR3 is TGTGCCAGCAGAGAGGGGACCTACAATGAGCAGTTCTTC. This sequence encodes CASREGTYNEQFF.

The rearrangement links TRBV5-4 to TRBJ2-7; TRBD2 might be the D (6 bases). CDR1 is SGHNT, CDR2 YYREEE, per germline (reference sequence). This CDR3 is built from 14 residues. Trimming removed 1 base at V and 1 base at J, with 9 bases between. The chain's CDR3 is CASSLWGESYEQYF. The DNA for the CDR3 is TGTGCCAGCAGCTTGTGGGGGGAATCCTACGAGCAGTACTTC.

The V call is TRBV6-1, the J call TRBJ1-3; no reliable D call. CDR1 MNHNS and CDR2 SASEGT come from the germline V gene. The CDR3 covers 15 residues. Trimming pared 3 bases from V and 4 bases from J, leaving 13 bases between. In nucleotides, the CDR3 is TGTGCCAGCAGTGACAACTGGGGTCCGGGAAACACCATATATTTT. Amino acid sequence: CASSDNWGPGNTIYF.

CDR3 amino acids: CASSLFGAYTEAFF. In nucleotides, the CDR3 is TGTGCCAGCAGTTTATTCGGAGCCTACACTGAAGCTTTCTTT. The chain uses TRBV27 and TRBJ1-1; D uncertain. CDR3 length: 14 amino acids. V lost 1 base and J lost 3, with 9 bases in between. Germline V gene sequence: CDR1 MNHEY, CDR2 SMNVEV (reference sequence).

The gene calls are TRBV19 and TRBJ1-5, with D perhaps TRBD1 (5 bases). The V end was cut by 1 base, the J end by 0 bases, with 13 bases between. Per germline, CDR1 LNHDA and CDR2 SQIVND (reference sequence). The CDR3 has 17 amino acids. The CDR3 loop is CASSIVGHHYSNQPQHF. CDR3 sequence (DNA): TGTGCCAGTAGTATAGTGGGGCACCACTATAGCAATCAGCCCCAGCATTTT.

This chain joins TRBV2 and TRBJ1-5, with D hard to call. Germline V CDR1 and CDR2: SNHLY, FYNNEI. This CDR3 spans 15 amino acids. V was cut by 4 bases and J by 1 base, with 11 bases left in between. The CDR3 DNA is TGTGCCAGCAGTGCAGCACCTGGGAGCAATCAGCCCCAGCATTTT. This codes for CASSAAPGSNQPQHF.

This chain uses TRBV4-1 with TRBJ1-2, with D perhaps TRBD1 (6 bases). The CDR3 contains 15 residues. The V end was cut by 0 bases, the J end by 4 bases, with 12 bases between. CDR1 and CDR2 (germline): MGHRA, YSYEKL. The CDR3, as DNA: TGCGCCAGCAGCCAAGACCTCGGGGGGGCCTATGGCTACACCTTC. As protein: CASSQDLGGAYGYTF.

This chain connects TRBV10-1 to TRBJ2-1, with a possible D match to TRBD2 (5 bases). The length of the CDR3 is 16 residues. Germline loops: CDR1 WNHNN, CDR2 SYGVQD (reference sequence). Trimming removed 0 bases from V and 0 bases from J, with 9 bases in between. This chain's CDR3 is CASSESGLSSYNEQFF. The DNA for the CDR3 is TGCGCCAGCAGTGAGTCCGGACTGAGCTCCTACAATGAGCAGTTCTTC.